This entry lists 20 T cell receptor beta chains sequenced from one sample in a study of shared clonotypes between healthy human individuals. The protocol was immunoSEQ multiplex PCR, while the TCRdb copy is restricted to in-frame clones and leaves out a portion. Of roughly 2,000,000 clones listed, approximately 94% were seen once; the top ten hold 1.2%. In the naive CD8 group, cells lacked CD45RO and were positively selected for CCR7, so terminally differentiated effector memory CD45RA+ cells were left out. Sequencing was performed on naive CD8+ T cells sorted from blood. The receptors come from a man between 18 and 29 years old in good health.

This sequence joins TRBV11-2 and TRBJ2-1; D possibly corresponds to TRBD2 (6 bases). The CDR3 is 15 amino acids. Between the trimmed V and J ends, which lost 1 base and 4 bases, there was a span of 11 bases. CDR1 SGHAT and CDR2 FQNNGV come from the germline V gene. CDR3: CASSLASGRYNEQFF. The DNA of the CDR3 is TGTGCCAGCAGCTTAGCGAGCGGGCGATACAATGAGCAGTTCTTC.

This clone was recorded once. The rearrangement links TRBV5-6 to TRBJ1-3, with TRBD1 matching 8 bases. The CDR3 has 14 amino acids. The V gene end was trimmed by 3 bases and the J gene end by 3 bases; junction bases not matched to a gene: 2. CDR1 and CDR2 from the germline V gene are SGHDT and YYEEEE. For the CDR3, the DNA is TGTGCCAGCAGCTGGACAGGGCTTGGAAACACCATATATTTT. Its protein is CASSWTGLGNTIYF.

In DNA form, the CDR3 reads TGTGCCAGCAGCTCACCCAGGGGGACTCAGCCCCAGCATTTT. Its protein product is CASSSPRGTQPQHF. The rearrangement links TRBV11-3 to TRBJ1-5, with 7 bases fitting TRBD1. The CDR3 contains 14 residues. Per germline, CDR1 SGHNT and CDR2 YENEEA. After removal of 4 bases from V and 6 bases from J, the junction contained 6 bases not matched to a gene.

The rearrangement joins TRBV7-9 to TRBJ1-3; D is ambiguous. The CDR3 covers 13 residues. CDR1 and CDR2 from the germline V gene are SEHNR and FQNEAQ (reference sequence). The V end was cut by 5 bases, the J end by 8 bases, with 13 bases between. The CDR3 loop is CASSPTGSYTIYF. The CDR3 DNA reads TGTGCCAGCAGCCCGACTGGTAGCTACACCATATATTTT.

This rearrangement joins TRBV5-6 to TRBJ2-2, with 8 bases matching TRBD2. The CDR3 covers 13 residues. V was clipped by 1 base and J by 7 bases; unmatched bases: 0. Per the germline V gene, CDR1 is SGHDT and CDR2 is YYEEEE. CDR3: CASSLLAGGELFF. CDR3 DNA sequence: TGTGCCAGCAGCTTGCTAGCGGGCGGGGAGCTGTTTTTT.

The chain uses TRBV11-2 and TRBJ2-5; 7 bases fit TRBD1. The CDR3 extends over 15 amino acids. J gave up 5 bases and V 1 base, and 7 bases lay outside the gene matches. CDR1 and CDR2 from the germline V gene are SGHAT and FQNNGV. Here the CDR3 DNA reads TGTGCCAGCAGCTTAGTTACAGGGGTAGAGGAGACCCAGTACTTC. It yields the protein CASSLVTGVEETQYF.

The chain recombines TRBV27 with TRBJ2-3, with 8 bases lining up with TRBD2. V dropped 3 bases and J dropped 6; count of bases not matched to a gene: 5. CDR3 size: 14 residues. Germline V gene data show CDR1 as MNHEY and CDR2 as SMNVEV (reference sequence). CDR3 bases: TGTGCCAGCAGTTTCGGAGCGGGAGCGGATACGCAGTATTTT. Translated, it gives CASSFGAGADTQYF.

The rearrangement uses TRBV5-1 and TRBJ2-7; 8 bases line up with TRBD2. Germline-derived CDR1 and CDR2 are SGHRS and YFSETQ. J lost 7 bases, V lost 0 bases, and 9 bases had no gene match. This CDR3 is 15 amino acids long. The CDR3 region is CASSLEAREASEQYF. The CDR3, as DNA: TGCGCCAGCAGCTTGGAGGCGCGGGAGGCCTCAGAGCAGTACTTC.

V gene TRBV2 combines with J gene TRBJ2-1, with D perhaps TRBD1 (6 bases). Germline lookup yields CDR1 SNHLY and CDR2 FYNNEI. The V gene lost 9 bases and the J gene lost 2 bases, with 14 bases spanning the gap. This CDR3 is built from 14 residues. The CDR3 nucleotides read TGTGCCAGGAATCGGGACACCACCTACAATGAGCAGTTCTTC. Its translation is CARNRDTTYNEQFF.

The chain employs TRBV4-1 and TRBJ2-5; TRBD2 might be the D (6 bases). Germline values: CDR1 MGHRA, CDR2 YSYEKL. V gave up 0 bases and J gave up 5 bases, with 16 bases separating them. CDR3 length equals 16 residues. CDR3 in DNA: TGCGCCAGCAGCCAAGATAGCCTAGCGACCCTGGAGACCCAGTACTTC. Translating it yields CASSQDSLATLETQYF.

This clone is a singleton in its sample. The sample holds other DNA sequences that translate to the same CDR3. J is TRBJ2-2 and V is TRBV9; D gene ambiguous. CDR1 and CDR2 from the germline V gene are SGDLS and YYNGEE. Trimming stripped 4 bases from V and 5 bases from J, with 9 bases between. CDR3 length equals 13 residues. CDR3: CASSPPRTGELFF. In nucleotides, the CDR3 is TGTGCCAGCAGCCCCCCTCGAACCGGGGAGCTGTTTTTT.

The rearrangement uses TRBV27 and TRBJ2-7, with 7 bases fitting TRBD1. This CDR3 has 15 amino acids. CDR1 is MNHEY and CDR2 is SMNVEV in the germline V gene (reference sequence). With 7 bases clipped from V and 0 bases from J, the junction kept 9 bases outside the gene matches. As DNA, the CDR3 is TGTGCCAGCACTGGGACCGGGACAGCCTCCTACGAGCAGTACTTC. It translates to CASTGTGTASYEQYF.

V is TRBV28 and J is TRBJ2-2; 8 bases align to TRBD2. The CDR3 loop spans 19 amino acids. Germline CDR1 and CDR2: MDHEN and SYDVKM. With 6 bases clipped from V and 4 bases from J, the junction kept 19 bases outside the gene matches. In nucleotides, the CDR3 is TGTGCCAGCAGCCCGCCCGGGGGGGACACTAGGGTTGGCACCGGGGAGCTGTTTTTT. It is translated as CASSPPGGDTRVGTGELFF. The full variable domain, with the rest looked up from reference TRBV28 and TRBJ2-2, is DVKVTQSSRYLVKRTGEKVFLECVQDMDHENMFWYRQDPGLGLRLIYFSYDVKMKEKGDIPEGYSVSREKKERFSLILESASTNQTSMYLCASSPPGGDTRVGTGELFFGEGSRLTVL.

This sequence joins TRBV11-2 and TRBJ2-1; no clear D gene. Germline V gene data show CDR1 as SGHAT and CDR2 as FQNNGV. Trimming stripped 1 base from V and 7 bases from J, with 20 bases between. The CDR3 loop spans 17 amino acids. The CDR3, as DNA: TGTGCCAGCAGCTTAGGTCCAGGACCGTCGTTGTATAATGAGCAGTTCTTC. It translates to CASSLGPGPSLYNEQFF.

This chain connects TRBV7-9 to TRBJ1-5, with D maybe TRBD1 (5 bases). CDR3 length: 13 residues. Germline values: CDR1 SEHNR, CDR2 FQNEAQ (reference sequence). Trimming took 0 bases from V and 8 from J, leaving 8 bases between them. The CDR3 DNA sequence: TGTGCCAGCAGCTTAGCATGGGGGGAGCCCCAGCATTTT. It codes for CASSLAWGEPQHF.

The chain is built from TRBV23-1 and TRBJ1-6; D call uncertain. TRBV23-1 is classed as an ORF, of uncertain function. The CDR3 is 15 amino acids. Trimming took off 3 bases at V and 9 bases at J, with 15 bases between the two ends. The CDR3 coding sequence is TGCGCCAGCAGTCAGCGAAGGGCCGGTCGTTCACCCCTCCACTTT. It yields the protein CASSQRRAGRSPLHF.

The CDR3 here is CASSQALAGSYNEQFF. The DNA of the CDR3 is TGCGCCAGCAGCCAAGCACTAGCGGGATCCTACAATGAGCAGTTCTTC. V is TRBV4-1 and J is TRBJ2-1; 10 bases are shared with TRBD2. J was trimmed by 1 base and V by 1 base; bases with no gene match: 1. Germline values: CDR1 MGHRA, CDR2 YSYEKL. The CDR3 spans 16 residues.

In regard to this clone: Other DNA sequences from this sample encode an identical CDR3 as well. The rearrangement links TRBV7-9 to TRBJ2-7, with a tentative D call TRBD2 (5 bases). The CDR3 loop spans 13 amino acids. CDR1 and CDR2 (germline): SEHNR, FQNEAQ (reference sequence). The ends were cut back, 1 base at V and 4 bases at J, with 8 bases in the middle. In nucleotides, the CDR3 is TGTGCCAGCAGCTTAGTCGGAGGTTACGAGCAGTACTTC. Protein product: CASSLVGGYEQYF. Looking up the rest from reference TRBV7-9 and TRBJ2-7 gives the full variable domain: DTGVSQNPRHKITKRGQNVTFRCDPISEHNRLYWYRQTLGQGPEFLTYFQNEAQLEKSRLLSDRFSAERPKGSFSTLEIQRTEQGDSAMYLCASSLVGGYEQYFGPGTRLTVT.

This chain joins TRBV7-3 and TRBJ1-1, with unresolved D. Trimming took off 1 base at V and 1 base at J, with 7 bases between the two ends. Germline CDR1 is SGHTA and CDR2 is FQGTGA. This CDR3 has 14 amino acids. The DNA for the CDR3 is TGTGCCAGCAGCTTAATCGCAGGGAACACTGAAGCTTTCTTT. Translating it yields CASSLIAGNTEAFF.

The rearrangement joins TRBV13 to TRBJ1-1, with D possibly being TRBD1 (6 bases). CDR3 size: 15 residues. Germline CDR1 is PRHDT and CDR2 is FYEKMQ (reference sequence). Trimming stripped 5 bases from V and 3 bases from J, with 16 bases between. The CDR3 sequence is CASSTLTGGDTEAFF. CDR3 DNA: TGTGCCAGCAGCACCTTGACAGGTGGGGACACTGAAGCTTTCTTT.